This TCR beta chain was documented in a study of shared clonotypes between healthy human individuals. Nashville, Tennessee was home to all donors, who were Caucasian adults. The table came from immunoSEQ multiplex PCR; TCRdb's copy has only in-frame clones and leaves some out. The table includes fewer than 600,000 clones, 79% detected once. The CDR3 spans 14 residues. J was trimmed by 4 bases and V by 7 bases; bases with no gene match: 9. Germline V gene lookup returns CDR1 MDHEN and CDR2 SYDVKM. Sequenced material: PBMCs. This receptor was obtained from a woman in her 40s in good health. Some clones in this sample may be carry-over from other donors' samples. This chain connects TRBV28 to TRBJ1-2; 7 positions match TRBD1. CDR3 in amino acids: CASTPGQSLYGYTF. The CDR3 DNA is TGTGCCAGCACGCCGGGACAGTCACTCTATGGCTACACCTTC.